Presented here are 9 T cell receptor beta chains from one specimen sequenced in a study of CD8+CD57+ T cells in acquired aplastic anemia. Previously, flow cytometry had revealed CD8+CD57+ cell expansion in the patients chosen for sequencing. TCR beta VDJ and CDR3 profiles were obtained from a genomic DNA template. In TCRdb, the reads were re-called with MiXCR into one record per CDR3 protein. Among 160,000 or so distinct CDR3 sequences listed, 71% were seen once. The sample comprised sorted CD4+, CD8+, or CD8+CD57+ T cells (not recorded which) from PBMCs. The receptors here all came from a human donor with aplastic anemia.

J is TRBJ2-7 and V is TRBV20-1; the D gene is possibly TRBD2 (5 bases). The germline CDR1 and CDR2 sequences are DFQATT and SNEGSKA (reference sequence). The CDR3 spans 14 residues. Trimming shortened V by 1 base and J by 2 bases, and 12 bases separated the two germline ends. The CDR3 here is CSARAPSLAYEQYF. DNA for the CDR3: TGCAGTGCTAGAGCCCCCTCACTAGCCTACGAGCAGTACTTC.

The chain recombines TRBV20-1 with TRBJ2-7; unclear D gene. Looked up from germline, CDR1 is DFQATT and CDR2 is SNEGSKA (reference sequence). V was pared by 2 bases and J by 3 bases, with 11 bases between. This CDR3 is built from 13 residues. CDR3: CSARSLDGYEQYF. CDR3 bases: TGCAGTGCTAGATCACTGGACGGCTACGAGCAGTACTTC.

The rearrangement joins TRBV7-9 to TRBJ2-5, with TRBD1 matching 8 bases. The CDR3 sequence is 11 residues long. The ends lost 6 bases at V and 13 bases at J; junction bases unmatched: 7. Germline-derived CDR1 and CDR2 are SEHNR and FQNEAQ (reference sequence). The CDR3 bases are TGTGCCAGCAGTTTCGGACAGGGCGGGTACTTC. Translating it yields CASSFGQGGYF. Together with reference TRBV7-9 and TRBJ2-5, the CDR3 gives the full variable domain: DTGVSQNPRHKITKRGQNVTFRCDPISEHNRLYWYRQTLGQGPEFLTYFQNEAQLEKSRLLSDRFSAERPKGSFSTLEIQRTEQGDSAMYLCASSFGQGGYFGPGTRLLVL.

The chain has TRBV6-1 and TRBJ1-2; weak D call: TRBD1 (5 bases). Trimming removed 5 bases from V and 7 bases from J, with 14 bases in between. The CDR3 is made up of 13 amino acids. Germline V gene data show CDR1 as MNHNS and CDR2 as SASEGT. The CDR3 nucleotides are TGTGCCAGCAGTTGGGCAGGGAAAGGTGGCTACACCTTC. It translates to CASSWAGKGGYTF.

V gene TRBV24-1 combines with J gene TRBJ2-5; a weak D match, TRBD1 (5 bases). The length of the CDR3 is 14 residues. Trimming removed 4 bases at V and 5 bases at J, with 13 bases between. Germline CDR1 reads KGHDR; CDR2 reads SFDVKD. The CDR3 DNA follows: TGTGCCACCAGTGACCCCAGCAGGGTCGAGACCCAGTACTTC. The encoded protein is CATSDPSRVETQYF.

The CDR3 sequence: CSARQGAGNTIYF. For the CDR3, the DNA is TGCAGTGCTCGACAGGGGGCTGGAAACACCATATATTTT. This sequence joins TRBV20-1 and TRBJ1-3; 9 nucleotides line up with TRBD1. This CDR3 comprises 13 residues. V lost 5 bases, J lost 2 bases, and 1 base stayed unmatched. CDR1 and CDR2 from the germline V gene are DFQATT and SNEGSKA (reference sequence).

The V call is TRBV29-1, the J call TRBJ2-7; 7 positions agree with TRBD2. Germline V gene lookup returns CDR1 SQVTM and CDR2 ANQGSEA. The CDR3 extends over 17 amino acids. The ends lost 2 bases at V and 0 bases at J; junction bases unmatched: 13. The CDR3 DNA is TGCAGCGTTGAAAGCGGGGAATCGGGACTAAACTCCTACGAGCAGTACTTC. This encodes CSVESGESGLNSYEQYF.

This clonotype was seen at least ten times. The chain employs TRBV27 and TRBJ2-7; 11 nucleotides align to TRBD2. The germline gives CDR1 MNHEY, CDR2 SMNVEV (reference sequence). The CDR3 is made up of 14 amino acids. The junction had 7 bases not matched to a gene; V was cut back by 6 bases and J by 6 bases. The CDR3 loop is CASRIAGGPGEQYF. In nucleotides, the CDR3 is TGTGCCAGCAGGATAGCGGGAGGGCCAGGCGAGCAGTACTTC.

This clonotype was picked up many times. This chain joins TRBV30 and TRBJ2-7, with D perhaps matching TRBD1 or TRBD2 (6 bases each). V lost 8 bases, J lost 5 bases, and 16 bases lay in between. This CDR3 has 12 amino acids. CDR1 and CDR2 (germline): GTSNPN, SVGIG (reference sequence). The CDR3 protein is CAGEGGRNEQYF. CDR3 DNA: TGTGCCGGTGAGGGGGGAAGGAACGAGCAGTACTTC. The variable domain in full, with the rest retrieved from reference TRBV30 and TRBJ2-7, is SQTIHQWPATLVQPVGSPLSLECTVEGTSNPNLYWYRQAAGRGLQLLFYSVGIGQISSEVPQNLSASRPQDRQFILSSKKLLLSDSGFYLCAGEGGRNEQYFGPGTRLTVT.